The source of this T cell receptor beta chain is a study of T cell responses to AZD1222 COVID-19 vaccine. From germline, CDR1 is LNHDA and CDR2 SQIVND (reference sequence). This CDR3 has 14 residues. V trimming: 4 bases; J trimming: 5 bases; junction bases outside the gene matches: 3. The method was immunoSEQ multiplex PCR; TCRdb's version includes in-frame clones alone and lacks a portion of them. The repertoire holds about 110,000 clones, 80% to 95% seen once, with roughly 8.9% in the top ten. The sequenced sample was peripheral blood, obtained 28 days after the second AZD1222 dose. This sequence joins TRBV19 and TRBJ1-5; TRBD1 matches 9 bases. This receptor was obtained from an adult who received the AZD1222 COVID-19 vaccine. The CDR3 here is CASSTTGGHQPQHF. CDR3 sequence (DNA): TGTGCCAGTAGTACAACAGGGGGCCATCAGCCCCAGCATTTT.